The next 17 T cell receptor beta chains were all read from a single sample in a study of T-cell memory formation after mild COVID-19. TCRdb fed the 5' RACE reads into MiXCR, producing one record per CDR3 protein. This sample has 50,000 or so distinct CDR3 sequences, with roughly a quarter found just once. Sequenced: PBMCs or a T cell subset sorted from them (not recorded which). The receptors here all came from a man between 18 and 35 years old who had mild COVID-19 (a few samples of this study predate the infection). Cell type and time point are not known.

The chain joins TRBV15 to TRBJ2-7; 7 bases are a match to TRBD1. This CDR3 is 14 amino acids long. The germline V gene has CDR1 LNHNV and CDR2 YYDKDF (reference sequence). Losses at the gene ends were 1 base for V and 3 bases for J; bases not matched to a gene: 3. CDR3 loop: CATSRVGGGYEQYF. CDR3 sequence (DNA): TGTGCCACCAGCAGAGTAGGGGGCGGCTACGAGCAGTACTTC. Variable domain in full (rest from reference TRBV15 and TRBJ2-7): DAMVIQNPRYQVTQFGKPVTLSCSQTLNHNVMYWYQQKSSQAPKLLFHYYDKDFNNEADTPDNFQSRRPNTSFCFLDIRSPGLGDTAMYLCATSRVGGGYEQYFGPGTRLTVT.

The chain carries TRBV2 and TRBJ1-5; D is unresolved. The germline CDR1 and CDR2 sequences are SNHLY and FYNNEI. This CDR3 spans 15 amino acids. V was clipped by 1 base and J by 1 base, with 8 bases between them. CDR3 amino acids: CASSEGTESNQPQHF. Here the CDR3 DNA reads TGTGCCAGCAGTGAAGGGACCGAGAGCAATCAGCCCCAGCATTTT.

The sample holds many counts of this clonotype. The chain joins TRBV7-8 to TRBJ2-7, with D maybe TRBD1 (6 bases). Between the trimmed V and J ends, which lost 8 bases and 2 bases, there was a span of 10 bases. Germline assignment: CDR1 SGHVS and CDR2 FQNEAQ. This CDR3 has 12 amino acids. CDR3 region: CASPKGAYEQYV. CDR3 nucleotide sequence: TGTGCCAGCCCTAAGGGGGCCTACGAGCAGTACGTC.

The sample holds many counts of this clonotype. J is TRBJ2-3 and V is TRBV7-7; TRBD2 agrees at 11 bases. The ends lost 4 bases at V and 1 base at J; junction bases unmatched: 1. CDR3 length: 15 residues. The germline CDR1 and CDR2 sequences are SSHAT and FNYEAQ (reference sequence). The CDR3: CASSSGLAGTDTQYF. The CDR3 nucleotides are TGTGCCAGCAGCTCGGGACTAGCGGGCACAGATACGCAGTATTTT. The full variable domain, with the rest looked up from reference TRBV7-7 and TRBJ2-3, is GAGVSQSPRYKVTKRGQDVTLRCDPISSHATLYWYQQALGQGPEFLTYFNYEAQPDKSGLPSDRFSAERPEGSISTLTIQRTEQRDSAMYRCASSSGLAGTDTQYFGPGTRLTVL.

Many counts were recorded for this clonotype. V gene TRBV18 combines with J gene TRBJ2-7; D is unresolved. Looked up from germline, CDR1 is KGHSH and CDR2 is LQKENI. Trimming left V 0 bases short and J 3 bases short, with 0 bases between. This CDR3 is built from 11 residues. The CDR3 loop is CASSPPYEQYV. The CDR3 DNA sequence: TGTGCCAGCTCACCACCCTACGAGCAGTACGTC.

This chain links TRBV12-3 or TRBV12-4 with TRBJ2-3, with 12 bases lining up with TRBD2. The V gene end was trimmed by 5 bases and the J gene end by 2 bases; junction bases not matched to a gene: 8. The CDR3 runs to 17 residues. CDR3 nucleotides: TGTGCCAGCAGTCCACAACTAGCGGGGGGTTTCACAGATACGCAGTATTTT. It is translated as CASSPQLAGGFTDTQYF.

J is TRBJ2-7 and V is TRBV7-3; no reliable D call. Trimming stripped 1 base from V and 3 bases from J, with 7 bases between. Germline CDR1 is SGHTA and CDR2 is FQGTGA. The length of the CDR3 is 13 residues. CDR3 in DNA: TGTGCCAGCAGCTTAAGTGAAGGCTACGAGCAGTACTTC. Translation: CASSLSEGYEQYF.

This chain joins TRBV7-9 and TRBJ2-7, with 7 bases that match TRBD1. The CDR3 sequence is 13 residues long. J was trimmed by 4 bases and V by 4 bases; bases with no gene match: 4. Per germline, CDR1 SEHNR and CDR2 FQNEAQ (reference sequence). CDR3 residues: CASSYPGQYEQYF. In nucleotides, the CDR3 is TGTGCCAGCAGCTACCCGGGACAGTACGAGCAGTACTTC.

The V and J genes are TRBV20-1 and TRBJ2-1; D is uncertain. V was clipped by 3 bases and J by 0 bases, with 12 bases between them. The CDR3 is made up of 15 amino acids. CDR1 and CDR2 (germline): DFQATT, SNEGSKA (reference sequence). The CDR3 here is CSARVVGISYNEQFF. In DNA, the CDR3 is TGCAGTGCTAGGGTAGTTGGAATCTCCTACAATGAGCAGTTCTTC.

The rearrangement links TRBV7-8 to TRBJ1-5; D is ambiguous. The V and J ends lost 1 base and 5 bases respectively, with 12 bases between them. CDR1 and CDR2 from the germline V gene are SGHVS and FQNEAQ. The CDR3 has 15 amino acids. CDR3 residues: CASSLVAGVYQPQHF. The CDR3 DNA sequence: TGTGCCAGCAGCTTAGTAGCAGGAGTTTATCAGCCCCAGCATTTT.

Remarks on this clonotype: The junction and the germline gene differ at one end; a read error may be behind it. V gene TRBV7-7 combines with J gene TRBJ2-1, with D perhaps TRBD1 or TRBD2 (6 bases each). Germline CDR1 SSHAT, CDR2 FNYEAQ (reference sequence). The CDR3 has 12 residues. DNA of the CDR3: TGTGCTAGCAGCCCGGGGGCGGGTGAGCAGTTCTTC. Its translation is CASSPGAGEQFF. Full variable domain (remainder filled in from reference TRBV7-7 and TRBJ2-1): GAGVSQSPRYKVTKRGQDVTLRCDPISSHATLYWYQQALGQGPEFLTYFNYEAQPDKSGLPSDRFSAERPEGSISTLTIQRTEQRDSAMYRCASSPGAGEQFFGPGTRLTVL.

The chain carries TRBV12-3 or TRBV12-4 and TRBJ2-3, with TRBD1 matching over 9 bases. The CDR3 has 14 amino acids. V lost 5 bases, J lost 3 bases, and 3 bases stayed unmatched. CDR3 loop: CASSPGTGTDTQYF. DNA for the CDR3: TGTGCCAGCAGTCCCGGGACAGGGACAGATACGCAGTATTTT.

The chain recombines TRBV20-1 with TRBJ2-7, with D possibly matching TRBD2 (6 bases). This CDR3 comprises 14 residues. V was shortened by 0 bases and J by 0 bases, with 9 bases between the two germline ends. The germline V gene has CDR1 DFQATT and CDR2 SNEGSKA (reference sequence). CDR3 amino acids: CSAREATSSYEQYF. Written as DNA, the CDR3 is TGCAGTGCTAGAGAAGCGACTAGCTCCTACGAGCAGTACTTC.

The J gene is TRBJ2-7, the V gene TRBV6-2 or TRBV6-3, with D unclear. The length of the CDR3 is 11 residues. Trimming took off 5 bases at V and 4 bases at J, with 6 bases between the two ends. CDR1 is MNHEY and CDR2 is SVGEGT in the germline V gene. The CDR3 DNA reads as TGTGCCAGCAGTCCCGCGTACGAGCAGTACTTC. Amino acids: CASSPAYEQYF.

The V call is TRBV27, the J call TRBJ2-7; D is possibly TRBD2 (6 bases). V gave up 3 bases and J gave up 4 bases, with 10 bases separating them. Germline V CDR1 and CDR2: MNHEY, SMNVEV (reference sequence). The CDR3 contains 13 residues. The CDR3, as DNA: TGTGCCAGCAGTTTCCCGGGGGAGTACGAGCAGTACTTC. Amino acid sequence: CASSFPGEYEQYF.

V and J are TRBV5-1 and TRBJ2-5; TRBD2 might be the D (7 bases). The ends were cut back, 7 bases at V and 6 bases at J, with 19 bases in the middle. The germline gives CDR1 SGHRS, CDR2 YFSETQ. The CDR3 consists of 14 residues. CDR3 loop: CASAARGGAQTQYF. Here the CDR3 DNA reads TGCGCCAGCGCGGCGAGAGGGGGGGCCCAGACCCAGTACTTC. The complete variable domain, with remaining parts taken from reference TRBV5-1 and TRBJ2-5, reads KAGVTQTPRYLIKTRGQQVTLSCSPISGHRSVSWYQQTPGQGLQFLFEYFSETQRNKGNFPGRFSGRQFSNSRSEMNVSTLELGDSALYLCASAARGGAQTQYFGPGTRLLVL.

J is TRBJ2-3 and V is TRBV25-1; 9 bases line up with TRBD2. J gave up 12 bases and V 7 bases, and 5 bases lay outside the gene matches. CDR3 length: 11 amino acids. Germline V lookup: CDR1 MGHDK, CDR2 SYGVNS. The CDR3 DNA reads TGTGCCAGCAAAAAACTAGCGGGTCAGTATTTT. Amino acid sequence: CASKKLAGQYF.